The 31 T cell receptor beta chains below come from one sample, sequenced in a study of blood T cell repertoires in COVID-19. Method: immunoSEQ multiplex PCR; TCRdb's copy keeps in-frame clones and lacks some. In the table there are more than 200,000 clones, 81% of which are singletons. Sequenced sample: peripheral blood. Every receptor here comes from an elderly woman with acute or convalescent COVID-19.

V and J are TRBV27 and TRBJ2-2; 9 bases agree with TRBD2. The trim removed 4 bases at V and 6 bases at J, leaving 6 bases unmatched. Germline V gene sequence: CDR1 MNHEY, CDR2 SMNVEV (reference sequence). The CDR3 has 15 amino acids. The CDR3 nucleotides are TGTGCCAGCAGTTGGTCCGGACTAGCGCCCGGGGAGCTGTTTTTT. It codes for CASSWSGLAPGELFF.

The chain carries TRBV30 and TRBJ1-2; 9 nucleotides line up with TRBD1. The junction had 15 bases not matched to a gene; V was cut back by 3 bases and J by 4 bases. Germline V gene lookup returns CDR1 GTSNPN and CDR2 SVGIG (reference sequence). This CDR3 has 17 amino acids. The CDR3 is CAWRKGQGGVLTYGYTF. CDR3 nucleotide sequence: TGTGCCTGGAGGAAGGGACAGGGTGGCGTCCTTACCTATGGCTACACCTTC.

This clone was observed a single time. The chain has TRBV30 and TRBJ1-4; 7 bases are shared with TRBD1. V lost 3 bases, J lost 0 bases, and 7 bases stayed unmatched. The germline gives CDR1 GTSNPN, CDR2 SVGIG (reference sequence). The CDR3 length is 16 residues. DNA for the CDR3: TGTGCCTGGAGCGCCGGGACAGCCTCAACTAATGAAAAACTGTTTTTT. Amino acid sequence: CAWSAGTASTNEKLFF. Filled out from reference TRBV30 and TRBJ1-4, the complete variable domain reads SQTIHQWPATLVQPVGSPLSLECTVEGTSNPNLYWYRQAAGRGLQLLFYSVGIGQISSEVPQNLSASRPQDRQFILSSKKLLLSDSGFYLCAWSAGTASTNEKLFFGSGTQLSVL.

The chain employs TRBV6-5 and TRBJ1-1; 7 positions match TRBD1. The V and J ends lost 5 bases and 4 bases, in that order; junction bases with no gene match: 10. This CDR3 comprises 15 residues. The germline V gene has CDR1 MNHEY and CDR2 SVGAGI. In DNA form, the CDR3 reads TGTGCCAGCAGTCAGGGACAGTTCCCGGGCACTGAAGCTTTCTTT. It is translated as CASSQGQFPGTEAFF.

V and J are TRBV6-5 and TRBJ1-3, with unresolved D. The CDR3 is made up of 16 amino acids. Germline V CDR1 and CDR2: MNHEY, SVGAGI. V shed 2 bases and J shed 0 bases, with 11 bases lying between them. The CDR3 DNA reads TGTGCCAGCAGTTACCTGCAGGAACCCTCTGGAAACACCATATATTTT. The encoded protein is CASSYLQEPSGNTIYF.

There are many counts of this clone. The rearrangement links TRBV11-2 to TRBJ2-7; D perhaps matches TRBD2 (5 bases). V was trimmed by 5 bases and J by 7 bases, leaving 9 bases between them. This CDR3 has 11 residues. CDR1 is SGHAT and CDR2 is FQNNGV in the germline V gene. CDR3 bases: TGTGCCAGCAGCCTCTCGGGGGAGCAGTACTTC. Encoded protein: CASSLSGEQYF.

The V and J genes are TRBV3-1 (or the pseudogene TRBV3-2) and TRBJ2-2; 10 bases agree with TRBD2. Germline values: CDR1 LGHDT, CDR2 YNNKEL (reference sequence). The CDR3 contains 17 residues. Trimming at V came to 0 bases and at J to 5 bases, leaving 6 bases not matched to a gene. The CDR3 sequence is CASSQDTVAGGTGELFF. The CDR3 bases are TGTGCCAGCAGCCAAGATACAGTAGCGGGAGGAACCGGGGAGCTGTTTTTT.

The chain carries TRBV6-5 and TRBJ1-1; D unclear. In germline, CDR1 is MNHEY, CDR2 SVGAGI. V was clipped by 4 bases and J by 2 bases, with 8 bases between them. This CDR3 is 13 amino acids long. The CDR3 sequence is CASSSRGNTEAFF. In DNA, the CDR3 is TGTGCCAGCAGTTCTCGGGGAAACACTGAAGCTTTCTTT.

The rearrangement uses TRBV7-8 and TRBJ1-1; 7 positions match TRBD1. The CDR3 has 13 amino acids. Per the germline V gene, CDR1 is SGHVS and CDR2 is FQNEAQ. With 7 bases clipped from V and 8 bases from J, the junction kept 10 bases outside the gene matches. CDR3 nucleotide sequence: TGTGCCAGCACCACCTTGACAGGGAGCGAAGCTTTCTTT. Translation: CASTTLTGSEAFF.

The CDR3 DNA sequence: TGTGCCAGCAGCGTAGTCATCCAAGAGACCCAGTACTTC. This gives the protein CASSVVIQETQYF. This rearrangement joins TRBV9 to TRBJ2-5; no reliable D call. V dropped 0 bases and J dropped 1 base, with 4 bases sitting between them. The CDR3 spans 13 residues. CDR1 and CDR2 from the germline V gene are SGDLS and YYNGEE. Variable domain in full (rest from reference TRBV9 and TRBJ2-5): DSGVTQTPKHLITATGQRVTLRCSPRSGDLSVYWYQQSLDQGLQFLIQYYNGEERAKGNILERFSAQQFPDLHSELNLSSLELGDSALYFCASSVVIQETQYFGPGTRLLVL.

This chain connects TRBV4-1 to TRBJ1-4, with no clear D. Germline-derived CDR1 and CDR2 are MGHRA and YSYEKL. The CDR3 extends over 15 amino acids. The ends were cut back, 1 base at V and 3 bases at J, with 9 bases in the middle. The CDR3 coding sequence is TGCGCCAGCAGCCAAGGACAACGGCCTAATGAAAAACTGTTTTTT. Amino acids: CASSQGQRPNEKLFF.

CDR3 in DNA: TGTGCCAGCAGCGTAGGGACTAGCGGGAGTAATTTGGCAGATACGCAGTATTTT. It yields the protein CASSVGTSGSNLADTQYF. V and J are TRBV9 and TRBJ2-3; 13 positions agree with TRBD2. Germline loops: CDR1 SGDLS, CDR2 YYNGEE. The V segment lost 0 bases and the J segment 4 bases; nucleotides outside the gene matches: 8. CDR3 length: 18 residues.

The CDR3 here is CASKLGAGVRATF. CDR3 DNA: TGTGCCAGCAAATTAGGGGCTGGCGTTAGGGCCACCTTC. The chain joins TRBV12-3 or TRBV12-4 to TRBJ1-2; possibly TRBD1 for D (5 bases). The CDR3 totals 13 residues. Trimming shortened V by 7 bases and J by 13 bases, and 22 bases separated the two germline ends.

In its sample, this clone was seen a few times. This chain links TRBV9 with TRBJ2-6, with D unresolved. This CDR3 spans 14 amino acids. Per the germline V gene, CDR1 is SGDLS and CDR2 is YYNGEE. V was shortened by 2 bases and J by 4 bases, with 7 bases between the two germline ends. The CDR3 region is CASSVIQGANVLTF. For the CDR3, the DNA is TGTGCCAGCAGCGTCATACAGGGGGCCAACGTCCTGACTTTC.

The chain carries TRBV29-1 and TRBJ2-1, with D unresolved. V was cut by 4 bases and J by 8 bases, with 18 bases left in between. This CDR3 comprises 14 residues. Germline values: CDR1 SQVTM, CDR2 ANQGSEA. The CDR3 sequence is CSVAASRGFDEQFF. CDR3 in DNA: TGCAGCGTTGCCGCTAGTCGCGGTTTCGATGAGCAGTTCTTC.

This clone is a singleton in its sample. The chain links TRBV5-1 to TRBJ2-2, with a possible D match to TRBD1 (6 bases). The germline V gene encodes CDR1 SGHRS and CDR2 YFSETQ. Trimming left V 4 bases short and J 4 bases short, with 11 bases between. The CDR3 totals 14 residues. CDR3 loop: CASSATRGTGELFF. The CDR3 nucleotides are TGCGCCAGCAGCGCCACCAGGGGCACCGGGGAGCTGTTTTTT.

V usage is TRBV10-3 and J usage is TRBJ1-6; D uncertain. Per germline, CDR1 ENHRY and CDR2 SYGVKD. This CDR3 is built from 15 residues. Deletions cut 6 bases from V and 0 bases from J, with 9 bases between. As DNA, the CDR3 is TGTGCCATCAGGCCGGAGAGCTCCTATAATTCACCCCTCCACTTT. Protein product: CAIRPESSYNSPLHF.

The genes are TRBV6-5 and TRBJ2-2, with TRBD2 matching over 10 bases. Germline V gene sequence: CDR1 MNHEY, CDR2 SVGAGI. V was clipped by 8 bases and J by 4 bases; unmatched bases: 7. This CDR3 has 15 amino acids. CDR3: CASVQASGSTGELFF. In nucleotides, the CDR3 is TGTGCCAGCGTACAGGCTAGCGGGAGCACCGGGGAGCTGTTTTTT.

This clone appeared a few times. The chain combines TRBV11-1 with TRBJ2-3; D is perhaps TRBD2 (5 bases). Trimming left V 0 bases short and J 2 bases short, with 9 bases between. The CDR3 has 15 residues. Germline V gene data show CDR1 as SGHAT and CDR2 as FQDESV (reference sequence). The CDR3, as DNA: TGTGCCAGCAGCTTAGCCGGACTCCCCACAGATACGCAGTATTTT. Its protein product is CASSLAGLPTDTQYF.

The chain links TRBV3-1 (or the pseudogene TRBV3-2) to TRBJ1-4; TRBD1 agrees at 7 bases. The V and J ends lost 4 bases and 7 bases, in that order; junction bases with no gene match: 6. Germline-derived CDR1 and CDR2 are LGHDT and YNNKEL (reference sequence). The CDR3 sequence is 14 residues long. Here the CDR3 reads CASSLGAGGEKLFF. CDR3 nucleotide sequence: TGTGCCAGCAGCCTGGGGGCAGGGGGTGAAAAACTGTTTTTT.

The genes are TRBV6-2 or TRBV6-3 and TRBJ2-5, with D possibly being TRBD2 (6 bases). Looked up from germline, CDR1 is MNHEY and CDR2 is SVGEGT. The CDR3 sequence is 15 residues long. Trimming cost V 5 bases and J 5 bases, with 18 bases left between them. The CDR3 DNA reads as TGTGCCAGCAGTCAAAATCCCAGAGGAGGGGAGACCCAGTACTTC. The encoded protein is CASSQNPRGGETQYF.

Notes on this clone: One junction end disagrees with the germline gene, perhaps due to a read error. The rearrangement links TRBV4-1 to TRBJ2-1, with TRBD2 matching over 10 bases. Per the germline V gene, CDR1 is MGHRA and CDR2 is YSYEKL. CDR3 length: 16 residues. CDR3 nucleotide sequence: TGCGCCAGCAGCAAAGATGGGACTAGCGCCTACAATGAGCAGTTCTTC. It is translated as CASSKDGTSAYNEQFF.

As regards this clone: The same CDR3 also results from other DNA sequences found in this sample. The V gene is TRBV18, the J gene TRBJ1-1; D may be TRBD1 (6 bases). Trimming pared 3 bases from V and 1 base from J, leaving 9 bases between. This CDR3 has 14 residues. The V gene's germline CDR1 is KGHSH and CDR2 LQKENI. The CDR3 sequence: CASSPGHQNTEAFF. As DNA, the CDR3 is TGTGCCAGCTCACCGGGACACCAGAACACTGAAGCTTTCTTT.

CDR3 residues: CASLRDTLSDTQYF. CDR3 DNA sequence: TGTGCCAGCCTCCGAGACACGCTCTCAGATACGCAGTATTTT. The rearrangement joins TRBV6-5 to TRBJ2-3; D is unclear. Germline loops: CDR1 MNHEY, CDR2 SVGAGI. The CDR3 covers 14 residues. V lost 8 bases to trimming and J lost 4 bases, with 16 bases between them.

The chain links TRBV21-1 to TRBJ1-4. TRBV21-1 is a documented pseudogene. This CDR3 region has 15 residues. CDR3 region: CASSKTPSGGEKLFF. CDR3 nucleotide sequence: TGTGCCAGCAGCAAAACCCCGTCTGGCGGTGAAAAACTGTTTTTT.

The gene calls are TRBV5-1 and TRBJ2-7; a possible D gene is TRBD1 (7 bases). This CDR3 has 13 residues. In germline, CDR1 is SGHRS, CDR2 YFSETQ. V was cut by 3 bases and J by 6 bases, with 13 bases left in between. For the CDR3, the DNA is TGCGCCAGCAGCTCGCAGGGGGGCGGCGAGCAGTACTTC. It encodes CASSSQGGGEQYF.

The rearrangement uses TRBV19 and TRBJ1-6; 7 nucleotides line up with TRBD1. V lost 6 bases and J lost 7; bases outside the gene matches: 6. Germline CDR1 and CDR2: LNHDA and SQIVND (reference sequence). The CDR3 is 14 amino acids. CDR3 coding DNA: TGTGCCAGTAGCCAGGGGGTACAGAATTCACCCCTCCACTTT. It is translated as CASSQGVQNSPLHF.

V usage is TRBV14 and J usage is TRBJ2-7; D is possibly TRBD1 (5 bases). The CDR3 consists of 14 residues. In germline, CDR1 is SGHDN, CDR2 FVKESK. V was clipped by 4 bases and J by 0 bases, with 10 bases between them. The CDR3 spells CASSLRTSSYEQYF. The CDR3 region has the DNA TGTGCCAGCAGCCTAAGGACAAGCTCCTACGAGCAGTACTTC.

V gene TRBV9 combines with J gene TRBJ2-1; no reliable D call. V was cut by 0 bases and J by 6 bases, with 10 bases left in between. This CDR3 has 14 amino acids. Germline V CDR1 and CDR2: SGDLS, YYNGEE. The CDR3 protein is CASSVVLDPNEQFF. The CDR3 coding sequence is TGTGCCAGCAGCGTAGTATTAGATCCCAATGAGCAGTTCTTC.

J is TRBJ2-7 and V is TRBV15; D remains unclear. Germline CDR1 LNHNV, CDR2 YYDKDF (reference sequence). V was shortened by 0 bases and J by 3 bases, with 15 bases between the two germline ends. The CDR3 runs 16 residues. Here the CDR3 reads CATSRDSATRLYEQYF. The CDR3 DNA reads as TGTGCCACCAGCAGAGATAGTGCCACCAGACTCTACGAGCAGTACTTC.

The rearrangement links TRBV27 to TRBJ1-5, with 11 bases matching TRBD1. The CDR3 has 16 residues. V lost 5 bases, J lost 4 bases, and 7 bases stayed unmatched. Germline CDR1 MNHEY, CDR2 SMNVEV (reference sequence). The CDR3 loop is CASSPGDRGFNQPQHF. CDR3 DNA: TGTGCCAGCAGTCCAGGGGACAGGGGGTTTAATCAGCCCCAGCATTTT.